This T cell receptor (beta chain) was obtained from a study of T cell repertoires in aging, cancer and after chemotherapy. A mixed TRB-A/B primer pool amplified rearranged TRB by multiplex touch-down PCR. TCRdb re-called the multiplex PCR reads with MiXCR, one entry per CDR3 protein. The table lists approximately 4,900 distinct CDR3 sequences, under 25% of them singletons. TCR beta rearrangements were amplified from peripheral blood genomic DNA. CDR1 and CDR2 from the germline V gene are SEHNR and FQNEAQ (reference sequence). The CDR3 is 14 residues long. V shed 5 bases and J shed 10 bases, with 15 bases lying between them.

This TCR came from a human donor in good health. The donor label of this sample is uncertain. The chain combines TRBV7-9 with TRBJ1-6, with D perhaps matching TRBD1 (5 bases). Sequenced material: blood. The DNA for the CDR3 is TGTGCCAGCAGCCGGGACCCCACGAGCTCACCCCTCCACTTT. Encoded protein: CASSRDPTSSPLHF.